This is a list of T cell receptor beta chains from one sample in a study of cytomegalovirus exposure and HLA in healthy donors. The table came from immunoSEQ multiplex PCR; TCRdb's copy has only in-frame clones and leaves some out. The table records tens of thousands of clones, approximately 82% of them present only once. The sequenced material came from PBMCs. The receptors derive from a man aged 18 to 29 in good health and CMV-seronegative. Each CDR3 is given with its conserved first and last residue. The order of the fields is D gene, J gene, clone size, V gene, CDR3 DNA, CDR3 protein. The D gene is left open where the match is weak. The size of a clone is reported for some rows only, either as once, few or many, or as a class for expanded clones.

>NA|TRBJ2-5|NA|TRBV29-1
TGCAGCGTTGGGGACACGGGGGAGACCCAGTACTTC
CSVGDTGETQYF
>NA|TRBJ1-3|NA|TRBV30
TGTGCCGTTTCAGGAAGCTCTGGAAACACCATATATTTT
CAVSGSSGNTIYF
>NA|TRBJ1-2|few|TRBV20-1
TGCAGTGCTAGAGACACGGTCACCTTC
CSARDTVTF
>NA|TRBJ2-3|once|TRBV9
TGTGCCAGCAGCGTATGGCAGTCTAGCACAGATACGCAGTATTTT
CASSVWQSSTDTQYF
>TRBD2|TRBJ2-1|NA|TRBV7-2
TGTGCCAGCAGCTTAGGTGTTGGACTAGGTCTTCACTCGCAGTTCTTC
CASSLGVGLGLHSQFF
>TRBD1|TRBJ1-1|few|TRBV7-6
TGTGCCAGCAGCAACCGACAGGGCTATACTGAAGCTTTCTTT
CASSNRQGYTEAFF
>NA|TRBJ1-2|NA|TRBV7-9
TGTGCCAGCAGCACCTACAGTAACCATGGCTACACCTTC
CASSTYSNHGYTF
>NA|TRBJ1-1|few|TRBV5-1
TGCGCCAGCAGCTTAATGGAGGGACGGGCGAACACTGAAGCTTTCTTT
CASSLMEGRANTEAFF
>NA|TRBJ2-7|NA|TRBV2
TGTGCCAGCAAAAGCGAGGCGGGATCCTCCTACGAGCAGTACTTC
CASKSEAGSSYEQYF
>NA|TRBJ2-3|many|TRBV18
TGTGCCAGCTCACCACGGACAGCTAGCACAGATACGCAGTATTTT
CASSPRTASTDTQYF
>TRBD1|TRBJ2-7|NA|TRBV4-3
TGCGCCAGCAGCCAAGGGACAGGGGGCCCGAACGAGCAGTACTTC
CASSQGTGGPNEQYF
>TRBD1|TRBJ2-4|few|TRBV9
TGTGCCAGCAGTACGACAGGGGGGAAGAACATTCAGTACTTC
CASSTTGGKNIQYF
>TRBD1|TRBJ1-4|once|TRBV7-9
TGTGCCAGCAGCGCCGGGACAGGGGGCGAAAAACTGTTTTTT
CASSAGTGGEKLFF
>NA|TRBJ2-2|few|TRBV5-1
TGCGCCAGCAGCTTGGTTGATAGCGCGAACACCGGGGAGCTGTTTTTT
CASSLVDSANTGELFF
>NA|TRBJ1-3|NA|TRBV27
TGTGCCAGCAGTGTTCGTCAGGGTGACACCATATATTTT
CASSVRQGDTIYF
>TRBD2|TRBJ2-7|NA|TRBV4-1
TGCGCCAGCAGCCAACTAGCCGGACTAGCGGGCTCCTACGGGCAGTACTTC
CASSQLAGLAGSYGQYF
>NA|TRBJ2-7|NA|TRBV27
TGTGCCAGCAGTTTATCACAGGAGCCTAAAAGCTCCTACGAGCAGTACTTC
CASSLSQEPKSSYEQYF
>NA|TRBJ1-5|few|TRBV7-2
TGTGCCAGCAGCTTAATGCAGGGAGGGCAGCCCCAGCATTTT
CASSLMQGGQPQHF
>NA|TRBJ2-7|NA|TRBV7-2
TGTGCCAGCAGCTTAGCGCCTACAGGGTACGAGCAGTACTTC
CASSLAPTGYEQYF
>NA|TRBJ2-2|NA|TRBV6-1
TGTGCCAGCAGCTGGGGGGTGAACACCGGGGAGCTGTTTTTT
CASSWGVNTGELFF
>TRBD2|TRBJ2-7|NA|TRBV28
TGTGCCAGCACCCCACAAGGGGGACTAGCGGGTATCTACGAGCAGTACTTC
CASTPQGGLAGIYEQYF
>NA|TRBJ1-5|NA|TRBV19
TGTGCCAGTATGCAGGGTACTTATAGCAATCAGCCCCAGCATTTT
CASMQGTYSNQPQHF
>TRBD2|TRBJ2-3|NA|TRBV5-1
TGCGCCAGCAGCTTGGGACTAGCAGCAGATACGCAGTATTTT
CASSLGLAADTQYF
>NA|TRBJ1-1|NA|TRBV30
TGTGACTGGAGTCTACGAAGTAACACTGAAGCTTTCTTT
CDWSLRSNTEAFF
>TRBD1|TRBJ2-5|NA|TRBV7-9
TGTGCCAGCAGCTTAAGACAGGGGCGTCAGGTCGAAGAGACCCAGTACTTC
CASSLRQGRQVEETQYF
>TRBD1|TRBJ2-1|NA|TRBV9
TGTGCCAGCAGCGTGTCGACAGGGGGCCGCTCCTACAATGAGCAGTTCTTC
CASSVSTGGRSYNEQFF
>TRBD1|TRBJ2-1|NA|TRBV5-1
TGCGCCAGCAGCCGATCCCCAGGGACAGGTAACAATGAGCAGTTCTTC
CASSRSPGTGNNEQFF
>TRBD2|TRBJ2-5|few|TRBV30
TGTGCCTGGAGTATAGTACCGGGACTAGCGGCTCAAGAGACCCAGTACTTC
CAWSIVPGLAAQETQYF
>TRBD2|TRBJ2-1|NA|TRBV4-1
TGCGCCAGCAGCCATCCGACTAGCGGGAGGGCCGGTGAGCAGTTCTTC
CASSHPTSGRAGEQFF
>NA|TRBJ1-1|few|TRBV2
TGTGCCAGCATGATGGGGGCAGGGGTTCTCACTGAAGCTTTCTTT
CASMMGAGVLTEAFF
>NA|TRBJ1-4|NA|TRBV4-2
TGTGCCAGCAGCCTACAGGAAGGGCCAACTAATGAAAAACTGTTTTTT
CASSLQEGPTNEKLFF
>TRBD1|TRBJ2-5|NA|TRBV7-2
TGTGCCAACCCGAACAACAGGGGGGCCCTCGGCCAAGAGACCCAGTACTTC
CANPNNRGALGQETQYF
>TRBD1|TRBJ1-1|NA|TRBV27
TGTGCCAGCAGTTTTCTTACAGGGGGCAGCGAAGCTTTCTTT
CASSFLTGGSEAFF
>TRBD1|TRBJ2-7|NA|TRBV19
TGTGCCAGTAGTATGGGACAGGGCTACGAGCAGTACTTC
CASSMGQGYEQYF
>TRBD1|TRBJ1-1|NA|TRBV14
TGTGCCAGCAGACACAGGGGACCGAACACTGAAGCTTTCTTT
CASRHRGPNTEAFF
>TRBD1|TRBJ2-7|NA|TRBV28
TGTGCCAGCAGTACAGGGGTTCCCTGGCAGTACTTC
CASSTGVPWQYF
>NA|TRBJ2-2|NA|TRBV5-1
TGCGCCAGCGAACTAACCGGGGAGCTGTTTTTT
CASELTGELFF
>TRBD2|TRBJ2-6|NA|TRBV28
TGTGCCAGCAGGATAAAGGGACTAGCGGAATCTGGGGCCAACGTCCTGACTTTC
CASRIKGLAESGANVLTF
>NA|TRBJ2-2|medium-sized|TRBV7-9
TGTGCGGTGGAAGTTGGGCCCCGCGGGGAGCTGTTTTTT
CAVEVGPRGELFF
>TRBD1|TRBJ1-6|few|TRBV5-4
TGTGCCAGCAGCCCGGGGTGGGACAGGCTCGATAATTCACCCCTCCACTTT
CASSPGWDRLDNSPLHF
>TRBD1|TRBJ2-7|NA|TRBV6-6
TGTGCCAGCAGTTACGGTTCGGGACAGGGGGCCTACGAGCAGTACTTC
CASSYGSGQGAYEQYF
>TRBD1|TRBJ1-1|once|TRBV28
TGTGCCAGCAGCTTGGGGACAGGGTGGGTGAACACTGAAGCTTTCTTT
CASSLGTGWVNTEAFF
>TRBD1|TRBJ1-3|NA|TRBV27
TGTGCCAGCAGTTATACAGGGGTCGGAAACACCATATATTTT
CASSYTGVGNTIYF
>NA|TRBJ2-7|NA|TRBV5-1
TGCGCCAGCAGCGCCAAACAGGGCCACGAGCAGTACTTC
CASSAKQGHEQYF
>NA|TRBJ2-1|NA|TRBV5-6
TGTGCCAGCAGCTTACAGGGACCAACTGAGCAGTTCTTC
CASSLQGPTEQFF
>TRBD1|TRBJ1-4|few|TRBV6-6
TGTGCCAGCACCGAGACAGGGAGGTTTGAAAAACTGTTTTTT
CASTETGRFEKLFF
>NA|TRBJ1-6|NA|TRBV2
TGTGCCAGCAGTGAAACTCGGGACTATAATTCACCCCTCCACTTT
CASSETRDYNSPLHF
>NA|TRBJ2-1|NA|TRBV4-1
TGCGCCAGCAGCCAGGGACAACCAAATGAGCAGTTCTTC
CASSQGQPNEQFF
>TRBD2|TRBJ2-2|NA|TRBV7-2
TGTGCCAGCGGGGCGGGAGGCTCTACCGGGGAGCTGTTTTTT
CASGAGGSTGELFF
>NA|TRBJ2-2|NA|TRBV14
TGTGCCAGCAGCCAAAATACAAACACCGGGGAGCTGTTTTTT
CASSQNTNTGELFF
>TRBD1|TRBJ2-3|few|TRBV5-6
TGTGCCAGCAGCTTGCAGGGGGCAACAGATACGCAGTATTTT
CASSLQGATDTQYF
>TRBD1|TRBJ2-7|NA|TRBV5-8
TGTGCCAGCAGCCCCAGACAGACAGGGTTTTCCTACGAGCAGTACTTC
CASSPRQTGFSYEQYF
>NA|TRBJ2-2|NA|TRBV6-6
TGTGCCAGCAGCCCCCGGGGGGCGAGAACCGGGGAGCTGTTTTTT
CASSPRGARTGELFF
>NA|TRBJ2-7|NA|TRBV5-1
TGCGCCAGCAGCCTGGTGGTAGGGAGCTCCTACGAGCAGTACTTC
CASSLVVGSSYEQYF
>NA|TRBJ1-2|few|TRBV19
TGTGCCAGTAGTATAGTTTATGAGGAGAATGGCTACACCTTC
CASSIVYEENGYTF
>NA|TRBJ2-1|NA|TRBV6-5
TGTGCCAGCTCCCAGGAGGGGGGGCGGGGGAATGAGCAGTTCTTC
CASSQEGGRGNEQFF
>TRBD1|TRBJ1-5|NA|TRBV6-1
TGTGCCAGCAGTGATAATTGGACAGGGACCCAGCATTTT
CASSDNWTGTQHF
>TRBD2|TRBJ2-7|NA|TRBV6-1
TGTGCCAGCAGTCCCGAGACTAGCGGGACCTACGAGCAGTACTTC
CASSPETSGTYEQYF
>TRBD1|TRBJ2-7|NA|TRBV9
TGTGCCAGCAGCGCGGGACAGGGCTTGTACGAGCAGTACTTC
CASSAGQGLYEQYF
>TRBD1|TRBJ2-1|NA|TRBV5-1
TGCGCCAGCAGCTCCGGACAGGACTCCTACAATGAGCAGTTCTTC
CASSSGQDSYNEQFF